This TCR beta chain was found in a study of T cell repertoires in cytomegalovirus infection (dated by TCRdb to between 2018 and 2020). For context, the study as a whole: Peptide stimulations targeted recently identified HLA-C-restricted CMV epitopes, whose presentation resists viral immunomodulation, together with well-studied HLA-B-restricted epitopes. The HLA type of each donor mattered for the analysis, because public TCR beta signatures pointed to carriage of CMV infection along with the matching HLA type. What the research found in general, with its limitations: Carriers of CMV infection plus the relevant HLA type were discriminated by the cumulative frequency of public TCR beta family members in the study cohort and in an independent approximately 350-donor cohort. In the ex vivo response, HLA-C-restricted CMV-specific TCR beta clonotypes were dominant, and in two of eight donors the single most frequent clonotype came from this HLA-C-restricted group.

Read against the paper, the sample's treatment or condition label means: in vitro stimulation with specific CMV peptide epitopes to enrich CMV-specific T cells. The sequencer was an Illumina HiSeq 1500. TCRdb's own reprocessing of the public reads used fastp at Q25 and MiXCR and kept productive beta chains. Every entry covers one CDR3 protein and lists the most common genes and DNA from its rows. The sample data list about 570,000 distinct CDR3 sequences, and roughly 42% of these were observed just once. The top ten clones comprise 48% of the sample. There are a few counts of this clonotype. Its specific antigen is unknown. No much larger clonotype is one base removed from it; base qualities were not supplied. Trimming costs V 2 bases and J 14 bases, and their ends lie 18 bases apart. The CDR3 starts with the cysteine, ends with the phenylalanine, and has 13 residues. The kept DNA is CDR3 alone, 39 bases in frame from the first base. The germline V gene encodes CDR1 SGHTA and CDR2 FQGNSA.

The V and J genes are TRBV7-2 and TRBJ1-1, with an unclear D gene assignment. The source material was cultured PBMCs, sampled from culture after CMV antigen stimulation. The source of this sequence is a human donor in good health (CMV status not recorded). Some clones in this sample may be carry-over from other donors' samples. The DNA is TGTGCCAGCAGCTTAAGGAGGGCGGCCGTTGGCTTCTTT. Its amino acids are CASSLRRAAVGFF.